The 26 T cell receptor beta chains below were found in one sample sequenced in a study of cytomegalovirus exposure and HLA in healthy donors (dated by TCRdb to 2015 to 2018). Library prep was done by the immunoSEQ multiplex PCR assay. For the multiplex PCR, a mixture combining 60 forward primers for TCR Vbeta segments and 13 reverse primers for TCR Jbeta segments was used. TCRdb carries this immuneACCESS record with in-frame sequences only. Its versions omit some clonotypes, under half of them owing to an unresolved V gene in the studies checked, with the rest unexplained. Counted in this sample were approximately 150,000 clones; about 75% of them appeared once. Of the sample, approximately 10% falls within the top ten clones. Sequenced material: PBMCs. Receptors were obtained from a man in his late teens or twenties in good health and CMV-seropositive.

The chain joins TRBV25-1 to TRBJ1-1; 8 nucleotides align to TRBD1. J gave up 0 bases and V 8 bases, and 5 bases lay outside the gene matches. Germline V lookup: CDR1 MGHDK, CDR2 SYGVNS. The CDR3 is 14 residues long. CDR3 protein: CASGNRGVNTEAFF. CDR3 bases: TGTGCCAGCGGTAACAGGGGGGTGAACACTGAAGCTTTCTTT.

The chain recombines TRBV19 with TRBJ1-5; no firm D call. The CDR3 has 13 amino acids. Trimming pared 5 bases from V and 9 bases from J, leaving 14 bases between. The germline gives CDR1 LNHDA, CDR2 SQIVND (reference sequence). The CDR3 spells CASSLLPGRPQHF. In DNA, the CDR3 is TGTGCCAGTAGTCTTCTTCCAGGTCGGCCCCAGCATTTT.

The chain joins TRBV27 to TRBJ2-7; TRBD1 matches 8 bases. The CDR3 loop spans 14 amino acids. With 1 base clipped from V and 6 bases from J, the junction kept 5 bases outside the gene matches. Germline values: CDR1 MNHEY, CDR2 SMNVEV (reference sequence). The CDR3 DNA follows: TGTGCCAGCAGTTTATTAAACGACAGGGGCGAGCAGTACTTC. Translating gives CASSLLNDRGEQYF.

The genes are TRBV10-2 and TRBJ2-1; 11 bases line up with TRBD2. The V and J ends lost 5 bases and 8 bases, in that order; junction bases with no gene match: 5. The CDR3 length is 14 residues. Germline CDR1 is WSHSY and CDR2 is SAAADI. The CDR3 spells CASSKTSGTDEQFF. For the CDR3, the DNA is TGCGCCAGCAGTAAGACTAGCGGGACCGATGAGCAGTTCTTC.

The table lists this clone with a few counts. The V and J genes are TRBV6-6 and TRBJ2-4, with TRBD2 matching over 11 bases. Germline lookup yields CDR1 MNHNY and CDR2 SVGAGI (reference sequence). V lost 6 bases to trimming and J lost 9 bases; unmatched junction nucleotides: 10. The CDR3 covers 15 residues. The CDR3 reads CASSNPGTSGPIQYF. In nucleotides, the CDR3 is TGTGCCAGCAGCAACCCCGGGACTAGCGGTCCCATTCAGTACTTC.

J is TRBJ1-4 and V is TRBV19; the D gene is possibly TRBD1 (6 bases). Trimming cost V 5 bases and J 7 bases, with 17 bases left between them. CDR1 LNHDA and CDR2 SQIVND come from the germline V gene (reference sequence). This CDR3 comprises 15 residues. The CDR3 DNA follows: TGTGCCAGTAGTCCCATGGGGGCGTTGGGTGAAAAACTGTTTTTT. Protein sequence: CASSPMGALGEKLFF. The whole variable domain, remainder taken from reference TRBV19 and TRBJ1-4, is DGGITQSPKYLFRKEGQNVTLSCEQNLNHDAMYWYRQDPGQGLRLIYYSQIVNDFQKGDIAEGYSVSREKKESFPLTVTSAQKNPTAFYLCASSPMGALGEKLFFGSGTQLSVL.

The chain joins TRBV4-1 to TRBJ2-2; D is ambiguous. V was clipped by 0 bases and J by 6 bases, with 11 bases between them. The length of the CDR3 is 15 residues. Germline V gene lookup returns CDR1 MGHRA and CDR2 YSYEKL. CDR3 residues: CASSQDLSPSGELFF. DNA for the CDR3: TGCGCCAGCAGCCAAGATTTATCCCCCTCCGGGGAGCTGTTTTTT.

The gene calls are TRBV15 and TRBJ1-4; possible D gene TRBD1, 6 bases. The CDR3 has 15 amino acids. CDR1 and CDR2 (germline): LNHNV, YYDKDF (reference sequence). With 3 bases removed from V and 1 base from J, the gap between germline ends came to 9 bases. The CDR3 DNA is TGTGCCACCAGCAGGAAGGACAGAACTAATGAAAAACTGTTTTTT. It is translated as CATSRKDRTNEKLFF.

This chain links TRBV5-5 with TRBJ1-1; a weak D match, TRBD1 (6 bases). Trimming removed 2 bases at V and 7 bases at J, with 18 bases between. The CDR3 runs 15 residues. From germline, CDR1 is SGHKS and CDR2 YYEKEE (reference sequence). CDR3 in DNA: TGTGCCAGCAGCTTTTCCCCAAATGACAGGTTTGAAGCTTTCTTT. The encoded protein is CASSFSPNDRFEAFF.

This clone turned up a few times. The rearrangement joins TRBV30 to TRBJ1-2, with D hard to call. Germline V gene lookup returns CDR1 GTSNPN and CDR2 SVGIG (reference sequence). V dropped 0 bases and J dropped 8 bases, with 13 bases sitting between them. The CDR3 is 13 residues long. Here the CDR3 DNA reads TGTGCCTGGAGTGTCGCCCCGGGAAGCGGCTACACCTTC. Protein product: CAWSVAPGSGYTF.

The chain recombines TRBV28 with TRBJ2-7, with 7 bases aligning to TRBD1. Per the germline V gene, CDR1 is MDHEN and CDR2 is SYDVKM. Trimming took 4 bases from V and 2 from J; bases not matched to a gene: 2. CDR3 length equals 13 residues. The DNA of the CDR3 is TGTGCCAGCAGTTACAGGGGCCCCTACGAGCAGTACTTC. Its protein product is CASSYRGPYEQYF. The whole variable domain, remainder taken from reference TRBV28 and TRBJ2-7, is DVKVTQSSRYLVKRTGEKVFLECVQDMDHENMFWYRQDPGLGLRLIYFSYDVKMKEKGDIPEGYSVSREKKERFSLILESASTNQTSMYLCASSYRGPYEQYFGPGTRLTVT.

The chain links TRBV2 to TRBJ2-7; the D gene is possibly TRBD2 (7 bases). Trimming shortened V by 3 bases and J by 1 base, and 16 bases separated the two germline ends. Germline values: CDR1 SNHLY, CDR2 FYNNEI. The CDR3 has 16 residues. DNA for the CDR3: TGTGCCAGCAGTGATACGCGGGGGCGGCGGTCCTACGAGCAGTACTTC. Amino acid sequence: CASSDTRGRRSYEQYF.

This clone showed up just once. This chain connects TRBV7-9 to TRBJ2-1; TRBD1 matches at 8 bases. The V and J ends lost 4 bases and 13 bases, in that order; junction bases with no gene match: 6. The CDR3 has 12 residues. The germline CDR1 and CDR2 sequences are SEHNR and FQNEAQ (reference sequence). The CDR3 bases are TGTGCCAGCAGCTCGGGACAGGCAGAACAGTTCTTC. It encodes CASSSGQAEQFF.

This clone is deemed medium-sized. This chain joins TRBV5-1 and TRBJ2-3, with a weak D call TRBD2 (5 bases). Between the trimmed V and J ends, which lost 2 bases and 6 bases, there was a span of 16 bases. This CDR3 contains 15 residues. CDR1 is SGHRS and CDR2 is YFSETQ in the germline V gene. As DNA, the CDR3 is TGCGCCAGCAGCTTCGAAGCGGTCCGCGCGGATACGCAGTATTTT. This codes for CASSFEAVRADTQYF.

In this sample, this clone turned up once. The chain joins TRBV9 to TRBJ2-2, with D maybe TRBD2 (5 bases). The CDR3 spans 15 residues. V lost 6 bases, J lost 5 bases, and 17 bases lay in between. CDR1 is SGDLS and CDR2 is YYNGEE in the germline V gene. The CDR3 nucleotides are TGTGCCAGCAACCCAGGTACTAGGGCAACCGGGGAGCTGTTTTTT. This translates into CASNPGTRATGELFF.

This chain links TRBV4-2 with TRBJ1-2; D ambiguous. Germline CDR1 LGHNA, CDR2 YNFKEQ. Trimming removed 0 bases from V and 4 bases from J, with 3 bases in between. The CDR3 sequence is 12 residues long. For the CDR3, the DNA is TGTGCCAGCAGCCAAGACGGCTATGGCTACACCTTC. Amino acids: CASSQDGYGYTF.

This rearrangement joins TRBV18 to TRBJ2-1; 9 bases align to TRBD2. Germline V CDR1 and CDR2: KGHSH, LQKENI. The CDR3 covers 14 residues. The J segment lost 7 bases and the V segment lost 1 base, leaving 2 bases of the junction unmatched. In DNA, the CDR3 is TGTGCCAGCTCACCACACCTAGCGGGGAATGAGCAGTTCTTC. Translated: CASSPHLAGNEQFF.

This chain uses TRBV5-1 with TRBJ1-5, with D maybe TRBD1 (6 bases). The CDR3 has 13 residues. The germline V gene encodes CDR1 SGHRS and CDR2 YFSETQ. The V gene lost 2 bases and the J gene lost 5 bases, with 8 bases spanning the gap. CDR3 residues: CASSFSGDQPQHF. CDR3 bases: TGCGCCAGCAGCTTTTCAGGGGATCAGCCCCAGCATTTT.

CDR3 protein: CASSPREGREQYF. The DNA for the CDR3 is TGTGCCAGCAGTCCCCGGGAGGGGAGGGAGCAGTACTTC. The chain employs TRBV27 and TRBJ2-7; 8 bases align to TRBD2. The CDR3 spans 13 residues. Germline V gives CDR1 MNHEY, CDR2 SMNVEV (reference sequence). V lost 5 bases to trimming and J lost 7 bases; unmatched junction nucleotides: 7.

CDR3 bases: TGTGCTAGTGGTTTGGGAGGGAGTGGACAAGAGACCCAGTACTTC. It yields the protein CASGLGGSGQETQYF. The chain uses TRBV12-5 and TRBJ2-5, with D maybe TRBD2 (5 bases). Germline V lookup: CDR1 LGHNT, CDR2 FRNRAP. The CDR3 contains 15 residues. V shed 1 base and J shed 2 bases, with 11 bases lying between them.

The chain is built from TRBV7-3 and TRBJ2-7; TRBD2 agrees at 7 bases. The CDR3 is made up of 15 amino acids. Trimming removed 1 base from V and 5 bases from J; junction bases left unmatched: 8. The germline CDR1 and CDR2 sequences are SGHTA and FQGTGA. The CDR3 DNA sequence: TGTGCCAGCAGCTTAAACGGCAGGGAGGGCGACGAGCAGTACTTC. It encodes CASSLNGREGDEQYF.

The CDR3 region is CASSLAVEAFF. The CDR3 nucleotides read TGTGCCAGCAGCTTGGCCGTTGAAGCTTTCTTT. This chain joins TRBV5-8 and TRBJ1-1; D call uncertain. The CDR3 contains 11 residues. V was clipped by 0 bases and J by 7 bases, with 4 bases between them. Per the germline V gene, CDR1 is SGHTS and CDR2 is YDEGEE.

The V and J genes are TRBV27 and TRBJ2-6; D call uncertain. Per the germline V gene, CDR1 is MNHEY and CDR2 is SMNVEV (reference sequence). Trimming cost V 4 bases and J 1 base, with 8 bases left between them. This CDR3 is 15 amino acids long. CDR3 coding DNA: TGTGCCAGCAGTTCCTCCCCTTCTGGGGCCAACGTCCTGACTTTC. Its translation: CASSSSPSGANVLTF.

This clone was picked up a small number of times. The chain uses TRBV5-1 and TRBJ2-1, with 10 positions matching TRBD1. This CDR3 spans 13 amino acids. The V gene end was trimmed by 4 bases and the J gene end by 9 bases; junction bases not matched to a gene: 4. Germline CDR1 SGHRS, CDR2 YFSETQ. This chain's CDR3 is CASSARTGGEQFF. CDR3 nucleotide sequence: TGCGCCAGCAGCGCCAGGACAGGGGGTGAGCAGTTCTTC.

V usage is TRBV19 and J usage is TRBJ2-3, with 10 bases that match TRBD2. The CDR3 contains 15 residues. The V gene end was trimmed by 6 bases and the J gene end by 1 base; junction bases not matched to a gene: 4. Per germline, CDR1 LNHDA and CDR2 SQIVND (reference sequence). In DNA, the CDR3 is TGTGCCAGTAGGCTAGCGGGAGACGGCACAGATACGCAGTATTTT. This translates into CASRLAGDGTDTQYF.

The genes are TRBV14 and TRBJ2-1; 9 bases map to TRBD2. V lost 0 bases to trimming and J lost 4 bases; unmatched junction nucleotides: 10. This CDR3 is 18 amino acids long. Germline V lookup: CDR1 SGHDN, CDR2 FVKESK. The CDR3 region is CASSQERGAGGNYNEQFF. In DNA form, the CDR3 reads TGTGCCAGCAGCCAAGAGCGGGGAGCGGGAGGCAATTACAATGAGCAGTTCTTC.